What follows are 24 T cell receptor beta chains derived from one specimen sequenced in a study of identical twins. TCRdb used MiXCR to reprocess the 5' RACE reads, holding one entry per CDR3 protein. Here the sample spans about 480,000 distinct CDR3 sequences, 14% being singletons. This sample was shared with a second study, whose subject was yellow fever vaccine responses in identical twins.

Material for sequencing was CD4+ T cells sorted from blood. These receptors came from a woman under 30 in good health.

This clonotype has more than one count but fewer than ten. The chain's CDR3 is CASSALGDYNEQFF. In DNA form, the CDR3 reads TGTGCCAGCAGTGCGCTCGGCGACTACAATGAGCAGTTCTTC. V gene TRBV6-1 combines with J gene TRBJ2-1; D gene unclear. The germline CDR1 and CDR2 sequences are MNHNS and SASEGT. The CDR3 has 14 residues. V lost 4 bases and J 3 bases, leaving 10 bases between the germline ends.

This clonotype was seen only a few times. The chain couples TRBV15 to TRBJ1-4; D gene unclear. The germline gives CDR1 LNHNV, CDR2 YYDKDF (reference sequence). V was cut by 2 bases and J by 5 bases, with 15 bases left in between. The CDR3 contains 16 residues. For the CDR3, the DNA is TGTGCCACCAGCAGACCCGGGGTAATTCGGAATGAAAAACTGTTTTTT. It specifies CATSRPGVIRNEKLFF.

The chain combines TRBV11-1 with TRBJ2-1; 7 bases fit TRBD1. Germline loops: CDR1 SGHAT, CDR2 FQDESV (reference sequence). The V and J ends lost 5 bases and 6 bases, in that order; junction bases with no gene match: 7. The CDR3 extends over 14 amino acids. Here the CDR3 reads CASSPRQGRNEQFF. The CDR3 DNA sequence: TGTGCCAGCAGCCCCAGACAGGGCCGCAATGAGCAGTTCTTC.

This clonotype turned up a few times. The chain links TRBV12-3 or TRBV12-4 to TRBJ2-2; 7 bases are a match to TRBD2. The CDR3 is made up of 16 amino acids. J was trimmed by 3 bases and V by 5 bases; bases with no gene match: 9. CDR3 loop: CASSTLAGADTGELFF. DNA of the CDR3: TGTGCCAGCAGTACTCTCGCGGGAGCGGACACCGGGGAGCTGTTTTTT.

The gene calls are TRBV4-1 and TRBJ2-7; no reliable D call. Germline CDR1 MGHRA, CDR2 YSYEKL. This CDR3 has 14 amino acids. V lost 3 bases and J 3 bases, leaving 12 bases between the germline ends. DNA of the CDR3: TGCGCCAGCAGCCAGCTTCCCCACAACTACGAGCAGTACTTC. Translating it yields CASSQLPHNYEQYF.

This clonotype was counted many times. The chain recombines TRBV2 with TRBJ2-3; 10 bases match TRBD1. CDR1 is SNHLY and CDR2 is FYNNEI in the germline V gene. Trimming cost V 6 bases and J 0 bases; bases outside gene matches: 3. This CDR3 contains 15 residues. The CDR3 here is CASRGQGLSTDTQYF. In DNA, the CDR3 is TGTGCCAGCAGGGGACAGGGGCTTAGCACAGATACGCAGTATTTT. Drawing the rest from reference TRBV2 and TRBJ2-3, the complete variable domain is EPEVTQTPSHQVTQMGQEVILRCVPISNHLYFYWYRQILGQKVEFLVSFYNNEISEKSEIFDDQFSVERPDGSNFTLKIRSTKLEDSAMYFCASRGQGLSTDTQYFGPGTRLTVL.

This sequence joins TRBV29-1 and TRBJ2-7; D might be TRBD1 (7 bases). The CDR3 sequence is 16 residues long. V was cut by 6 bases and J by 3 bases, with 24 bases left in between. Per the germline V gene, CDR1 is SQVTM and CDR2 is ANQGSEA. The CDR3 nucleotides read TGCAGCGTCGCGGGGTTGGCCAGGGGGACCCTCTACGAGCAGTACTTC. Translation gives CSVAGLARGTLYEQYF.

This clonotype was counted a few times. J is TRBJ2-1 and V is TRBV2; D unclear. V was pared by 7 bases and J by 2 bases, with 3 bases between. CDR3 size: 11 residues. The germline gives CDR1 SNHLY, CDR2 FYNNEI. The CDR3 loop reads CASTTYNEQFF. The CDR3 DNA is TGTGCCAGCACTACCTACAATGAGCAGTTCTTC.

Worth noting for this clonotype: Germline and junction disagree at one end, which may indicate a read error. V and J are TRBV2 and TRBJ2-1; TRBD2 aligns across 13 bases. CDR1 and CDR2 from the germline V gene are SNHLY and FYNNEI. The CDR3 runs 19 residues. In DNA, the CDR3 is TGTACCAGCAGTTTAGCCCGGACTAGCGGGGGCCCGTTTTACAATGAGCAGTTCTTC. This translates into CTSSLARTSGGPFYNEQFF. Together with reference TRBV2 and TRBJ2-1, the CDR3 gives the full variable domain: EPEVTQTPSHQVTQMGQEVILRCVPISNHLYFYWYRQILGQKVEFLVSFYNNEISEKSEIFDDQFSVERPDGSNFTLKIRSTKLEDSAMYFCTSSLARTSGGPFYNEQFFGPGTRLTVL.

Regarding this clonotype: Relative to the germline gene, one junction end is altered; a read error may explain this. The CDR3 nucleotides read TGCGCCAGCAGCTTGGCCACTCGCCAAGTGACCCAGTACTTC. Translation: CASSLATRQVTQYF. The V call is TRBV5-1, the J call TRBJ2-5; no clear D gene. This CDR3 has 14 amino acids. Germline values: CDR1 SGHRS, CDR2 YFSETQ.

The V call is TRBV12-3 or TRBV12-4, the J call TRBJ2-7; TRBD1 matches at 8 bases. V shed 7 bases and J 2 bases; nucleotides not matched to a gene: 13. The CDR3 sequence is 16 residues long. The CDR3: CASNGVGTGKTYEQYF. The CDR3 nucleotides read TGTGCCAGCAATGGGGTGGGGACAGGTAAAACCTACGAGCAGTACTTC.

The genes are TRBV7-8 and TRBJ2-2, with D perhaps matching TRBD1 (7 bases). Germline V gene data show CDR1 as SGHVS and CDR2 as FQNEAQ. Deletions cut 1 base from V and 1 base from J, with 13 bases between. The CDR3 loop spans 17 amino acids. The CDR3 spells CASSLVGGTENTGELFF. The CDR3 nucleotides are TGTGCCAGCAGCTTAGTCGGCGGGACAGAGAACACCGGGGAGCTGTTTTTT.

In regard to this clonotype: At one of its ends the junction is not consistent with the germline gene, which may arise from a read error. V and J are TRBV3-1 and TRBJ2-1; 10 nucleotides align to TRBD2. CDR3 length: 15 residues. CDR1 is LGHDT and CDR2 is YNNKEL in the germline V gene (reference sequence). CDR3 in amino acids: CATSQVEREGDEQFF. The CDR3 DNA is TGTGCCACCAGCCAAGTCGAGCGGGAGGGGGATGAGCAGTTCTTC.

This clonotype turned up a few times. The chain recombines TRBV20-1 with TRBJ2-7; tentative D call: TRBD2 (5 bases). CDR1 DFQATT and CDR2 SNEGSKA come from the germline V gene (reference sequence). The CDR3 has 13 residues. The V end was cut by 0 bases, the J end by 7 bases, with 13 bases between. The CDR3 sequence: CSARDPSSGEQYF. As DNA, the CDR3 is TGCAGTGCTAGAGATCCCTCTTCGGGGGAGCAGTACTTC.

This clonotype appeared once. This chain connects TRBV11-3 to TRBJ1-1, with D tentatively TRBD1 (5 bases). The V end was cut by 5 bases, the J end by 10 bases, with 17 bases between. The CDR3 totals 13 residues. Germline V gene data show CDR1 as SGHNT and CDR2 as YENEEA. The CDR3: CASSGAVAGGAFF. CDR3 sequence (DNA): TGTGCCAGCAGCGGAGCGGTCGCCGGGGGAGCTTTCTTT. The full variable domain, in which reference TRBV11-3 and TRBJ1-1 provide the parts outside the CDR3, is EAGVVQSPRYKIIEKKQPVAFWCNPISGHNTLYWYLQNLGQGPELLIRYENEEAVDDSQLPKDRFSAERLKGVDSTLKIQPAELGDSAVYLCASSGAVAGGAFFGQGTRLTVV.

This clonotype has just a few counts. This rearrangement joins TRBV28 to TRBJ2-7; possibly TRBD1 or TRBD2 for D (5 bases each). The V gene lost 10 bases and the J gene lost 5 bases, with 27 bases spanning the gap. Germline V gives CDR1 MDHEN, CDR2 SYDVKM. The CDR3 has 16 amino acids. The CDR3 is CATANIPGPTLDEQYF. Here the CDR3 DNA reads TGTGCCACCGCAAACATACCGGGACCGACATTAGACGAGCAGTACTTC.

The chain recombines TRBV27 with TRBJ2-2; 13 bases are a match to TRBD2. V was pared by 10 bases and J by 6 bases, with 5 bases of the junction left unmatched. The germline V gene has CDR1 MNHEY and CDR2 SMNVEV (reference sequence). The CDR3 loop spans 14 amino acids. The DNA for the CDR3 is TGTGCCACCTCAGGACTAGCGGGAGCCGGGGAGCTGTTTTTT. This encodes CATSGLAGAGELFF.

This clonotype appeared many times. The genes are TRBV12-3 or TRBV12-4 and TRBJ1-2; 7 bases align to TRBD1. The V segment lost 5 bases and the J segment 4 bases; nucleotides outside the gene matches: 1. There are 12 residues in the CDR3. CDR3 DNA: TGTGCCAGCAGTGGACAGGCCTATGGCTACACCTTC. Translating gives CASSGQAYGYTF.

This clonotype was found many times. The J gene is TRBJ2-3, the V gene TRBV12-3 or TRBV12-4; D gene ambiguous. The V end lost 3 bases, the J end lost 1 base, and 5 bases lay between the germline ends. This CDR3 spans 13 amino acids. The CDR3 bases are TGTGCCAGCAGTTTTTATGGCACAGATACGCAGTATTTT. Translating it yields CASSFYGTDTQYF.

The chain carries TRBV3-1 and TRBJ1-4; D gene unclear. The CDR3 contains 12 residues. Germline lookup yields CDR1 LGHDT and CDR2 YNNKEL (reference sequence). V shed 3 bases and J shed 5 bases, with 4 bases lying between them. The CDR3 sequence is CASSQLNEKLFF. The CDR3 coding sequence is TGTGCCAGCAGCCAGTTGAATGAAAAACTGTTTTTT.

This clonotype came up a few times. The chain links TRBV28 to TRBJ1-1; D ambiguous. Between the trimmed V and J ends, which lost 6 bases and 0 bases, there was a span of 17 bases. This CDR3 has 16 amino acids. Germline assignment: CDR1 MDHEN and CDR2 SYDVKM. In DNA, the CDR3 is TGTGCCAGCAGGAAAAGAGGGCGTTTTATGAACACTGAAGCTTTCTTT. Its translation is CASRKRGRFMNTEAFF.

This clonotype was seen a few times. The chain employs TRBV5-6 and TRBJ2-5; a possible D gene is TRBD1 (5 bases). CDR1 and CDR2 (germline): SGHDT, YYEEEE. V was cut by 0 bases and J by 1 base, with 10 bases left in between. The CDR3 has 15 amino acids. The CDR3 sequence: CASSLVGRAQETQYF. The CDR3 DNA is TGTGCCAGCAGCTTGGTGGGCAGGGCCCAAGAGACCCAGTACTTC.

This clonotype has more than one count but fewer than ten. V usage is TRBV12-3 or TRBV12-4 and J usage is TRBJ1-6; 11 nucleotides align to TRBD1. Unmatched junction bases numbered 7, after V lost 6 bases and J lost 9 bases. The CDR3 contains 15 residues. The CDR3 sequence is CASRTRTGGGSPLHF. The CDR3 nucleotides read TGTGCCAGCAGGACTAGGACAGGGGGCGGTTCACCCCTCCACTTT.

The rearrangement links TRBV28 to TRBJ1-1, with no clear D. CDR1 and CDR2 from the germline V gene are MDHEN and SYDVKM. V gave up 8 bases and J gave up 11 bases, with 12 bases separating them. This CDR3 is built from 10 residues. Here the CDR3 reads CASGPGRAFF. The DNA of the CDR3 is TGTGCCAGCGGCCCCGGCAGGGCTTTCTTT.